The entry below gives a single TCR beta chain sequence along with its context. Germline-derived CDR1 and CDR2 are SGHTS and YDEGEE. V was pared by 1 base and J by 4 bases, with 14 bases between. The CDR3 runs to 16 residues. The data were taken from a study of blood T cell repertoires in COVID-19. Study background: Acute and convalescent COVID-19 specimens originated in the United States, Italy and Spain. Sources were T cells, B-cell-depleted T cells, or PBMCs; the material itself was cDNA or gDNA.

In the authors' workflow: Reference gene primer amplification yielded estimated nucleated cell counts. Repertoires were generated with immunoSEQ multiplex PCR, while TCRdb's copy carries only in-frame clones and drops some. V and J calls and clone size are given by that table; D and trimming were obtained from the DNA. The repertoire has roughly 110,000 clones, 88% of them found once; the top ten carry 6.8%. The J gene is TRBJ2-2, the V gene TRBV5-8; possibly TRBD2 for D (5 bases). This clonotype originated in a man between 50 and 59 years old with active or convalescent COVID-19. Sequenced sample: peripheral blood. The CDR3 region is CASSLSIASATGELFF. The CDR3 DNA follows: TGTGCCAGCAGCTTGTCGATAGCGTCGGCCACCGGGGAGCTGTTTTTT.